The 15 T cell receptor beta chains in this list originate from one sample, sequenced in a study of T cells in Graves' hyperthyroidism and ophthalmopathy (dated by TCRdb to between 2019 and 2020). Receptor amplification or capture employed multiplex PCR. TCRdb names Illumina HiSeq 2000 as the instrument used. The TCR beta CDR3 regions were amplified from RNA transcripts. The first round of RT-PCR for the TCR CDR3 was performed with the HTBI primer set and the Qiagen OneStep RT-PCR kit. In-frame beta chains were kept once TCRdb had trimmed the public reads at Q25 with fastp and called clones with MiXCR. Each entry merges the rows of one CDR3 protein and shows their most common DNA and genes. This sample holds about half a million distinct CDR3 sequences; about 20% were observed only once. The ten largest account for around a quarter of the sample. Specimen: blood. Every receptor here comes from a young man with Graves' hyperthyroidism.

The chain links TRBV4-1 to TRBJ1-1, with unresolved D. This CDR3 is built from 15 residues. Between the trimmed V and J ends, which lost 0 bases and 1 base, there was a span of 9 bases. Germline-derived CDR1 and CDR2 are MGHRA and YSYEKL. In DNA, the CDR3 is TGCGCCAGCAGCCAAGAAGGGAACAGGAACACTGAAGCTTTCTTT. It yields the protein CASSQEGNRNTEAFF.

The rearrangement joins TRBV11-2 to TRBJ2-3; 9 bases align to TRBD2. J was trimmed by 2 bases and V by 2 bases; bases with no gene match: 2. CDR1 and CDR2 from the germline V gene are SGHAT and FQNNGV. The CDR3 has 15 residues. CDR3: CASSLIAGATDTQYF. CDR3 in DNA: TGTGCCAGCAGCTTAATAGCGGGGGCCACAGATACGCAGTATTTT.

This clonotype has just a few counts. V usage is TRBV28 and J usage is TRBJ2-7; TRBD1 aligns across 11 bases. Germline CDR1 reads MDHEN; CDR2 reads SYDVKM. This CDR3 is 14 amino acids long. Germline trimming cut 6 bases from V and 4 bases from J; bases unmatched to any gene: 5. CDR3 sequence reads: CASSRTGGVYEQYF. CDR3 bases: TGTGCCAGCAGCCGGACAGGGGGCGTATACGAGCAGTACTTC. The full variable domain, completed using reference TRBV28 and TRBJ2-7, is DVKVTQSSRYLVKRTGEKVFLECVQDMDHENMFWYRQDPGLGLRLIYFSYDVKMKEKGDIPEGYSVSREKKERFSLILESASTNQTSMYLCASSRTGGVYEQYFGPGTRLTVT.

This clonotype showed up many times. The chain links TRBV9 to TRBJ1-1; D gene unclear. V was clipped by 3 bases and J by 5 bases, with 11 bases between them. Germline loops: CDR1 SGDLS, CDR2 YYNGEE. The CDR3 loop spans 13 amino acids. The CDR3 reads CASSAAWGTEAFF. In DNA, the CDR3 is TGTGCCAGCAGCGCCGCCTGGGGAACTGAAGCTTTCTTT.

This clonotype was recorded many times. The CDR3 protein is CASSRGAEETQYF. The CDR3 bases are TGTGCCAGTAGTAGAGGAGCGGAAGAGACCCAGTACTTC. The chain recombines TRBV19 with TRBJ2-5; perhaps TRBD2 as D (5 bases). The CDR3 spans 13 residues. V was trimmed by 4 bases and J by 3 bases, leaving 9 bases between them. Germline lookup yields CDR1 LNHDA and CDR2 SQIVND (reference sequence).

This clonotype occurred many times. This CDR3 is CASSLGPRQGSQPQHF. The DNA of the CDR3 is TGTGCCAGCAGTTTAGGGCCCAGACAAGGGAGTCAGCCCCAGCATTTT. The V call is TRBV12-3 or TRBV12-4, the J call TRBJ1-5; D gene unclear. Deletions cut 1 base from V and 6 bases from J, with 16 bases between. CDR3 length: 16 residues.

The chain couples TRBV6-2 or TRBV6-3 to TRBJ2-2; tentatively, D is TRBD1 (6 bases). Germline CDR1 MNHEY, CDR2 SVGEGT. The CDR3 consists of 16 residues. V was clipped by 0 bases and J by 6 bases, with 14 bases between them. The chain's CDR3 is CASSYSSLRGSGELFF. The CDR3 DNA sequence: TGTGCCAGCAGTTACTCGAGTCTAAGGGGGTCCGGGGAGCTGTTTTTT.

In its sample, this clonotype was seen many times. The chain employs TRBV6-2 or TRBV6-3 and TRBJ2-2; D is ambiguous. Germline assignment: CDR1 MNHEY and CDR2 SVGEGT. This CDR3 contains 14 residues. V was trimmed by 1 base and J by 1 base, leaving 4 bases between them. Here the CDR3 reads CASSYYRNTGELFF. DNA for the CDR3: TGTGCCAGCAGTTACTACAGGAACACCGGGGAGCTGTTTTTT.

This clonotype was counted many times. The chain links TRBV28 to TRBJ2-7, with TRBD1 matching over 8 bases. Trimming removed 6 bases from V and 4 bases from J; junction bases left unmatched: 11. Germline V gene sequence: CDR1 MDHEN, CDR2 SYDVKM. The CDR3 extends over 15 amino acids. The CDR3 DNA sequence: TGTGCCAGCAGAACATCGGACAGGGAACTTTACGAGCAGTACTTC. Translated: CASRTSDRELYEQYF.

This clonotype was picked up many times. CDR3 coding DNA: TGTGCCAGCAGGGGACAGCCCAAAGAGGAGACCCAGTACTTC. It encodes CASRGQPKEETQYF. This chain uses TRBV6-5 with TRBJ2-5, with 7 bases fitting TRBD1. Germline CDR1 MNHEY, CDR2 SVGAGI. V shed 6 bases, J shed 5 bases, and the junction held 9 bases outside the gene matches. The length of the CDR3 is 14 residues.

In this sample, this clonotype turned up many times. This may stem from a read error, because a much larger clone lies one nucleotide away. The CDR3 spells CASSYSTGKAFF. The CDR3 region has the DNA TGTGCCAGCAGTTACTCGACAGGGAAAGCTTTCTTT. The rearrangement joins TRBV6-2 or TRBV6-3 to TRBJ1-1; 7 bases map to TRBD1. The CDR3 extends over 12 amino acids. The germline V gene has CDR1 MNHEY and CDR2 SVGEGT. With 0 bases clipped from V and 9 bases from J, the junction kept 1 base outside the gene matches.

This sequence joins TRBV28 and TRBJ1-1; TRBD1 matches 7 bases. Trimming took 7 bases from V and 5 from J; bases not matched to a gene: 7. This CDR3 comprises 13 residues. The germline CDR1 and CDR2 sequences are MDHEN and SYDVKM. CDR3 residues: CASIQRGRTEAFF. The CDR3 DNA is TGTGCCAGCATCCAAAGGGGGCGGACTGAAGCTTTCTTT.

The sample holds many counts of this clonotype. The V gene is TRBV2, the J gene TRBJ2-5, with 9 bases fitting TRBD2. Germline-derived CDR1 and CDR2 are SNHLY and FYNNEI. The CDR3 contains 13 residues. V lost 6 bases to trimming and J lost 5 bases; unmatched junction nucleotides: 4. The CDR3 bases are TGTGCCAGCAGCGCGGGGGGGAGGGAGACCCAGTACTTC. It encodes CASSAGGRETQYF.

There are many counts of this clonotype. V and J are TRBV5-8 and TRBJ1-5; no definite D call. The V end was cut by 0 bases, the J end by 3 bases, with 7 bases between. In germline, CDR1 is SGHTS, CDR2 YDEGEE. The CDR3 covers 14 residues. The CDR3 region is CASSLERTNQPQHF. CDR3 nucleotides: TGTGCCAGCAGCTTGGAACGCACCAATCAGCCCCAGCATTTT.

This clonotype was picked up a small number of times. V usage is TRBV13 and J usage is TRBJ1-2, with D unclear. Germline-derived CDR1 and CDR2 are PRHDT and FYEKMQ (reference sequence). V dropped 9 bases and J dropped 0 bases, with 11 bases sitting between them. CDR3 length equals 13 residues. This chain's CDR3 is CASTGWTNYGYTF. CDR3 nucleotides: TGTGCCAGTACTGGGTGGACTAACTATGGCTACACCTTC. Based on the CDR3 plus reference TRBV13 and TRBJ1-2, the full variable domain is AAGVIQSPRHLIKEKRETATLKCYPIPRHDTVYWYQQGPGQDPQFLISFYEKMQSDKGSIPDRFSAQQFSDYHSELNMSSLELGDSALYFCASTGWTNYGYTFGSGTRLTVV.